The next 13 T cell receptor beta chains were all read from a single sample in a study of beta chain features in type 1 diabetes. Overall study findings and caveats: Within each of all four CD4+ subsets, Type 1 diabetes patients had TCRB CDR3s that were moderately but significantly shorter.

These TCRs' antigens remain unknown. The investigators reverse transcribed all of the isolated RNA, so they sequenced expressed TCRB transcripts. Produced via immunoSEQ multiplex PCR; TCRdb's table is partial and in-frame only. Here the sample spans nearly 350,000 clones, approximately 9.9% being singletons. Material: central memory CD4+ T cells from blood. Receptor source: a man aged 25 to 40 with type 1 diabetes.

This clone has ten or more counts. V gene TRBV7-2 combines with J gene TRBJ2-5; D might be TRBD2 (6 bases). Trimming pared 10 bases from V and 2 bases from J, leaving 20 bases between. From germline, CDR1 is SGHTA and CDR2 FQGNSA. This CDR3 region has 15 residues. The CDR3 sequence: CAIARGGSLQETQYF. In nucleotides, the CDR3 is TGTGCCATCGCACGTGGGGGGTCCCTTCAAGAGACCCAGTACTTC.

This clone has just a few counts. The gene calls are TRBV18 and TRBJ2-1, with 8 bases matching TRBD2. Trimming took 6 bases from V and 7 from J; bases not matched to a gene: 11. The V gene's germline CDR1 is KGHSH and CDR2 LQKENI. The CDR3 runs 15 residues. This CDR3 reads CASSPTGGRRNEQFF. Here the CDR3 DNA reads TGTGCCAGCTCTCCAACGGGGGGGCGGAGAAATGAGCAGTTCTTC.

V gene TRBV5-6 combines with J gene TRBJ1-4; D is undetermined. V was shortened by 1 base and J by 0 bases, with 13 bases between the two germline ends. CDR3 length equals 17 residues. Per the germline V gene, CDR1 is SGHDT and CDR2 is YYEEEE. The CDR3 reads CASSLYGEAATNEKLFF. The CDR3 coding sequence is TGTGCCAGCAGCTTGTATGGGGAGGCGGCAACTAATGAAAAACTGTTTTTT. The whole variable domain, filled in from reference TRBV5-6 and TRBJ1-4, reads DAGVTQSPTHLIKTRGQQVTLRCSPKSGHDTVSWYQQALGQGPQFIFQYYEEEERQRGNFPDRFSGHQFPNYSSELNVNALLLGDSALYLCASSLYGEAATNEKLFFGSGTQLSVL.

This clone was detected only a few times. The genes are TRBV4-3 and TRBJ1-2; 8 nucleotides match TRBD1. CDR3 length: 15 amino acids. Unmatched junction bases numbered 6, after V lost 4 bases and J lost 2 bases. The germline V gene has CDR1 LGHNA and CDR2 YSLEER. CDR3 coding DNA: TGCGCCAGCAGCCCGATGCAGGGGGCCAACTATGGCTACACCTTC. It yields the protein CASSPMQGANYGYTF.

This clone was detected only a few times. The CDR3 DNA reads as TGCGCCAGCAGCCTGGGACAGGAACCTAGCACAGATACGCAGTATTTT. This encodes CASSLGQEPSTDTQYF. V usage is TRBV5-1 and J usage is TRBJ2-3; 8 bases map to TRBD1. This CDR3 is built from 16 residues. Trimming at V came to 4 bases and at J to 0 bases, leaving 7 bases not matched to a gene. Germline V gives CDR1 SGHRS, CDR2 YFSETQ.

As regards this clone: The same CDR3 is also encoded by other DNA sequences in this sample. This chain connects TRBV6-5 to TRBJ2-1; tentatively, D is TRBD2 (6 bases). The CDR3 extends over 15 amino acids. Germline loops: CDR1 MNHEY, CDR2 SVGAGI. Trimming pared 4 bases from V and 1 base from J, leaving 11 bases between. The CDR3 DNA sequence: TGTGCCAGCAGTTCCCCCGGGGGATCCTACAATGAGCAGTTCTTC. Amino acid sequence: CASSSPGGSYNEQFF.

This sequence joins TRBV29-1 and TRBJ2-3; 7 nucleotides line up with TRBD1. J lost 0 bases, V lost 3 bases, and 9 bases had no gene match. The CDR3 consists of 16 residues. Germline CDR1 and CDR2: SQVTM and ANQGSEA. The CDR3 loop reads CSVDDRAERSTDTQYF. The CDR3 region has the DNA TGCAGCGTTGACGACAGGGCGGAACGTAGCACAGATACGCAGTATTTT.

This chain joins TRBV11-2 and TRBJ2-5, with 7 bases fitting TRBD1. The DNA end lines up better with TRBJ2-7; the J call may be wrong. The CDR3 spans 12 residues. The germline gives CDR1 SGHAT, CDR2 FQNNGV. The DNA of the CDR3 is TGTGCGTCGACAGGGAGAAAGTACGAGCAGTACTTC. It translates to CASTGRKYEQYF.

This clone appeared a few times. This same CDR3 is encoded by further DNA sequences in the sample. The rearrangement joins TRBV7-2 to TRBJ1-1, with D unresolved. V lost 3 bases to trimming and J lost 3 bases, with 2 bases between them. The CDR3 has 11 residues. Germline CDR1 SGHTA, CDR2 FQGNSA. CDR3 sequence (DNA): TGTGCCAGCAGCTTTGACACTGAAGCTTTCTTT. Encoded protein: CASSFDTEAFF.

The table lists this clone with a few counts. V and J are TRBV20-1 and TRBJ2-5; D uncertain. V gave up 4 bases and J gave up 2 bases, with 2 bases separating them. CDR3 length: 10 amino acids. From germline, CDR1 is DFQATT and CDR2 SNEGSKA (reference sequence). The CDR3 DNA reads TGCAGTGCTAAACAAGAGACCCAGTACTTC. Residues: CSAKQETQYF.

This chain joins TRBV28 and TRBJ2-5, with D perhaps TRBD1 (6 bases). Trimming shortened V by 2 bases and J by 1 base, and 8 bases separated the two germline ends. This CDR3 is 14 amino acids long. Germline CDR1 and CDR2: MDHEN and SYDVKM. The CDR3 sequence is CASSLATGQETQYF. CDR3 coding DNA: TGTGCCAGCAGTTTAGCGACAGGCCAAGAGACCCAGTACTTC.

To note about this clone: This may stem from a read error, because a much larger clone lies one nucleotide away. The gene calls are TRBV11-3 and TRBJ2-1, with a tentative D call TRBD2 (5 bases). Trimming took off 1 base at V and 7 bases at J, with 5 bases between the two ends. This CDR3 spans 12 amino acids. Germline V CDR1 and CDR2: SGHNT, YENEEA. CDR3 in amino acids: CASSLGRNEQFF. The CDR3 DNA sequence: TGTGCCAGCAGCTTAGGGAGGAATGAGCAGTTCTTC.

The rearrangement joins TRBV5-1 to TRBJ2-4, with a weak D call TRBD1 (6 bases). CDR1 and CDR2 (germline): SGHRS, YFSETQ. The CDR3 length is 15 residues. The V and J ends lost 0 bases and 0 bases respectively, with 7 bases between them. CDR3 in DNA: TGCGCCAGCAGCTTGGCACAGGGAGCCAAAAACATTCAGTACTTC. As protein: CASSLAQGAKNIQYF.